These 7 T cell receptor beta chains came from one sample sequenced in a study of blood T cell repertoires in COVID-19. Sequencing was performed with immunoSEQ multiplex PCR; in TCRdb, only in-frame clones are kept and a portion is missing. Seen here are approximately 130,000 clones, 75% to 90% observed once, and the top ten hold 18%. The sequencing sample was made of PBMCs or T cells enriched from blood (not recorded which). Receptor source: a man younger than 40 who had recovered from COVID-19.

In this sample, this clone turned up a few times. The chain is built from TRBV11-2 and TRBJ1-6, with a weak D call TRBD1 (5 bases). Per germline, CDR1 SGHAT and CDR2 FQNNGV. The CDR3 extends over 13 amino acids. Trimming shortened V by 7 bases and J by 9 bases, and 13 bases separated the two germline ends. The CDR3 nucleotides read TGTGCCAGCAACGCGGGGGGAGGTTCACCCCTCCACTTT. Amino acids: CASNAGGGSPLHF.

This clone rates as large. The chain is built from TRBV12-5 and TRBJ1-2; D is unclear. The CDR3 loop spans 15 amino acids. The V and J ends lost 3 bases and 3 bases respectively, with 14 bases between them. Germline V gives CDR1 LGHNT, CDR2 FRNRAP. CDR3 residues: CASGFGRLRDYGYTF. The DNA of the CDR3 is TGTGCTAGTGGTTTTGGGCGTCTTCGAGACTATGGCTACACCTTC.

The CDR3 nucleotides read TGTGCCAGCAGCGTCAGGGGTACTGGAAACACCATATATTTT. Translating gives CASSVRGTGNTIYF. V and J are TRBV9 and TRBJ1-3, with D tentatively TRBD1 (6 bases). This CDR3 has 14 residues. V lost 2 bases, J lost 2 bases, and 8 bases lay in between. Looked up from germline, CDR1 is SGDLS and CDR2 is YYNGEE.

This clone was seen more than once but under ten times. V is TRBV4-1 and J is TRBJ2-2, with D unresolved. This CDR3 region has 13 residues. The germline CDR1 and CDR2 sequences are MGHRA and YSYEKL. Trimming left V 1 base short and J 6 bases short, with 6 bases between. The CDR3 is CASSQVEPGELFF. CDR3 bases: TGCGCCAGCAGCCAAGTCGAGCCCGGGGAGCTGTTTTTT.

The sample holds one count of this clone. The rearrangement uses TRBV6-1 and TRBJ2-3, with a weak D call TRBD1 (6 bases). Germline loops: CDR1 MNHNS, CDR2 SASEGT. Trimming removed 3 bases from V and 1 base from J, with 8 bases in between. The length of the CDR3 is 14 residues. The CDR3 nucleotides read TGTGCCAGCAGTGATGGGGGCCGCACAGATACGCAGTATTTT. Encoded protein: CASSDGGRTDTQYF.

This chain joins TRBV29-1 and TRBJ1-2, with D maybe TRBD1 (5 bases). CDR1 is SQVTM and CDR2 is ANQGSEA in the germline V gene. Between the trimmed V and J ends, which lost 4 bases and 3 bases, there was a span of 12 bases. The length of the CDR3 is 13 residues. The CDR3 protein is CSVGTGGDYGYTF. The CDR3 bases are TGCAGCGTTGGGACGGGGGGTGACTATGGCTACACCTTC.

This clone was seen many times. The rearrangement uses TRBV10-2 and TRBJ2-2; weak D call: TRBD1 (5 bases). The V end lost 4 bases, the J end lost 6 bases, and 15 bases lay between the germline ends. The CDR3 runs 15 residues. The V gene's germline CDR1 is WSHSY and CDR2 SAAADI. Here the CDR3 reads CASSGRQGKAGELFF. DNA for the CDR3: TGCGCCAGCAGTGGGCGGCAGGGAAAGGCCGGGGAGCTGTTTTTT.